The rows below give T cell receptor beta chains drawn from one sample of a study of T cells after yellow fever vaccination. MiXCR was run by TCRdb on the 5' RACE reads, yielding one entry per CDR3 protein. The sample lists some 560,000 distinct CDR3 sequences; 17% were seen once. Sequencing was performed on PBMCs, taken 5 days after the first yellow fever vaccination. The receptors originated from a man between 18 and 29 years old who received the YFV17D yellow fever vaccine. Both conserved end residues are part of each CDR3. Each record gives: J gene, clone size, D gene, V gene, CDR3 protein, CDR3 DNA. A D gene is named only where the DNA matches it firmly. Clone size is stated in some rows and not others, as once, few, many or a class when expanded.

TRBJ2-7 | NA | NA | TRBV19 | CASSIQGDYEQYF | TGTGCCAGTAGTATTCAGGGTGATTACGAGCAGTACTTC
TRBJ2-2 | few | NA | TRBV5-1 | CASSLGGHDSAGELFF | TGCGCCAGCAGCTTGGGAGGGCACGATAGCGCCGGGGAGCTGTTTTTT
TRBJ2-7 | NA | TRBD1 | TRBV7-3 | CASSFRQGASFDEQYF | TGTGCCAGCAGCTTTAGACAGGGGGCATCTTTTGACGAGCAGTACTTC
TRBJ1-6 | NA | TRBD1 | TRBV5-4 | CASSFSSRDRNSPLHF | TGTGCCAGCAGCTTTTCATCCCGGGACAGGAATTCACCCCTCCACTTT
TRBJ2-5 | few | NA | TRBV11-2 | CASSLSPAMATQYF | TGTGCCAGCAGCTTGTCTCCGGCCATGGCGACCCAGTACTTC
TRBJ2-7 | many | TRBD1 | TRBV20-1 | CSARPQGVKDEQYF | TGCAGTGCTAGACCACAGGGGGTTAAGGACGAGCAGTACTTC
TRBJ2-1 | few | NA | TRBV12-3/TRBV12-4 | CASSLIRATRADEQFF | TGTGCCAGCAGTTTAATAAGGGCTACGCGGGCCGATGAGCAGTTCTTC
TRBJ1-1 | many | NA | TRBV7-8 | CASSLAGTAIGEAFF | TGTGCCAGCAGCCTGGCCGGGACCGCGATCGGTGAAGCTTTCTTT
TRBJ1-4 | few | NA | TRBV7-2 | CASSLARYEKLFF | TGTGCCAGCAGCTTAGCCCGTTATGAAAAACTGTTTTTT
TRBJ1-5 | NA | TRBD1 | TRBV5-6 | CASSLSDRGVHQPQHF | TGTGCCAGCAGCTTAAGCGACAGGGGGGTTCATCAGCCCCAGCATTTT
TRBJ1-1 | NA | TRBD1 | TRBV19 | CASKPWTGKTEAFF | TGTGCCAGTAAACCCTGGACAGGGAAAACTGAAGCTTTCTTT
TRBJ1-5 | few | NA | TRBV27 | CASSPTRTGPGQPQHF | TGTGCCAGCAGTCCTACCCGCACAGGACCAGGTCAGCCCCAGCATTTT
TRBJ2-3 | few | TRBD1 | TRBV7-3 | CASSTGQGGADTQYF | TGTGCCAGCAGCACAGGACAGGGGGGCGCAGATACGCAGTATTTT
TRBJ2-2 | many | NA | TRBV24-1 | CATSDPGSRRELFF | TGTGCCACCAGTGATCCCGGGTCCCGGAGGGAGCTGTTTTTT
TRBJ1-5 | few | NA | TRBV7-2 | CASSLVGESRQPQHF | TGTGCCAGCAGCTTAGTTGGGGAGTCAAGACAGCCCCAGCATTTT
TRBJ2-1 | NA | TRBD1 | TRBV4-3 | CASSQGFRDRAHEQFF | TGCGCCAGCAGCCAAGGCTTCCGGGACAGGGCGCATGAGCAGTTCTTC
TRBJ2-2 | few | NA | TRBV9 | CASRPFLATGELFF | TGTGCCAGCAGACCTTTCCTTGCCACCGGGGAGCTGTTTTTT
TRBJ2-4 | few | TRBD1 | TRBV5-4 | CASSLGGQVTNIQYF | TGTGCCAGCAGCTTGGGTGGACAGGTCACAAACATTCAGTACTTC
TRBJ1-5 | NA | NA | TRBV7-9 | CASSAVNSNQPQHF | TGTGCCAGCAGCGCAGTAAATAGCAATCAGCCCCAGCATTTT
TRBJ2-3 | NA | TRBD2 | TRBV29-1 | CSVDGLAAGADTQYF | TGCAGCGTTGATGGACTAGCGGCAGGAGCAGATACGCAGTATTTT
TRBJ2-5 | few | TRBD2 | TRBV5-1 | CASRPSGTAYGTQYF | TGCGCCAGCAGACCGAGCGGGACGGCTTATGGGACCCAGTACTTC
TRBJ2-5 | many | NA | TRBV18 | CASSPSGTQETQYF | TGTGCCAGCTCACCCTCCGGGACACAAGAGACCCAGTACTTC